This TCR beta chain was obtained from a study of PD-L1 blockade in urothelial cancer. TCRdb keeps only in-frame clones here, not all; method: immunoSEQ multiplex PCR. The repertoire holds some 35,000 clones, with about nine tenths as singletons. Trimming cost V 0 bases and J 5 bases, with 11 bases left between them. Germline V gene data show CDR1 as SGHKS and CDR2 as YYEKEE (reference sequence). The CDR3 length is 15 residues. The receptor was isolated from a man between 65 and 85 years old with urothelial cancer. This rearrangement joins TRBV5-5 to TRBJ2-2; no definite D call. Sequencing used PBMCs, obtained around atezolizumab (anti-PD-L1) treatment. Written as DNA, the CDR3 is TGTGCCAGCAGCTTGGGACCACTAAAGACCGGGGAGCTGTTTTTT. Translation gives CASSLGPLKTGELFF. The full variable domain, in which reference TRBV5-5 and TRBJ2-2 provide the parts outside the CDR3, is DAGVTQSPTHLIKTRGQQVTLRCSPISGHKSVSWYQQVLGQGPQFIFQYYEKEERGRGNFPDRFSARQFPNYSSELNVNALLLGDSALYLCASSLGPLKTGELFFGEGSRLTVL.